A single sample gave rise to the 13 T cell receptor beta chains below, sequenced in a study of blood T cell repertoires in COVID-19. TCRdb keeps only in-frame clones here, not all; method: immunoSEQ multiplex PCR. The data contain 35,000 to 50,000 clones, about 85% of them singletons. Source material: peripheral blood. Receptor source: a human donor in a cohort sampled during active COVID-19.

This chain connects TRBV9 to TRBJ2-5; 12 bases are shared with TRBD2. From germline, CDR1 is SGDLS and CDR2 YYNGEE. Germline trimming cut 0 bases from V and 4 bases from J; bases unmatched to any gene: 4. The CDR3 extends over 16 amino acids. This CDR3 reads CASSVAASGGGETQYF. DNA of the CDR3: TGTGCCAGCAGCGTAGCGGCTAGCGGGGGGGGAGAGACCCAGTACTTC.

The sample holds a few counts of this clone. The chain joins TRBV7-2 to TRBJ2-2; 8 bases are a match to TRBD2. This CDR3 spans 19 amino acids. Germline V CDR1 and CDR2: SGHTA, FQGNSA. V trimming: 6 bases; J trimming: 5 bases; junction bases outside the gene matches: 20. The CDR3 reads CASSYFRAASGGGTGELFF. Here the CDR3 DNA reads TGTGCCAGCAGTTACTTCAGGGCAGCGTCGGGAGGGGGAACCGGGGAGCTGTTTTTT. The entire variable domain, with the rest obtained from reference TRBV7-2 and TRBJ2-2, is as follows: GAGVSQSPSNKVTEKGKDVELRCDPISGHTALYWYRQSLGQGLEFLIYFQGNSAPDKSGLPSDRFSAERTGGSVSTLTIQRTQQEDSAVYLCASSYFRAASGGGTGELFFGEGSRLTVL.

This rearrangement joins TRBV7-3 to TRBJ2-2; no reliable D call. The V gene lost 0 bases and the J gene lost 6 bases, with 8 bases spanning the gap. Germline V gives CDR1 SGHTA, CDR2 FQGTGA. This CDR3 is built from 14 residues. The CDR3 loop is CASSLTASSGELFF. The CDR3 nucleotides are TGTGCCAGCAGCTTAACGGCATCCTCCGGGGAGCTGTTTTTT.

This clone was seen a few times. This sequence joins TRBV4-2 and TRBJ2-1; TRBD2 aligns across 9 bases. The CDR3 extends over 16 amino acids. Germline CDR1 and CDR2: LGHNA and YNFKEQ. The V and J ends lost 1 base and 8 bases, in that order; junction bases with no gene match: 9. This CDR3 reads CASSQVTASGVHEQFF. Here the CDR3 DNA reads TGTGCCAGCAGCCAAGTTACGGCTAGCGGGGTCCATGAGCAGTTCTTC.

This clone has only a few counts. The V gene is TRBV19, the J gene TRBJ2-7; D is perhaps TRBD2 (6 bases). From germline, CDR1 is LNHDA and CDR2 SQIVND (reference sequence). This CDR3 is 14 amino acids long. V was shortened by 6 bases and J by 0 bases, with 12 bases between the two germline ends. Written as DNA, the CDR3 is TGTGCCAGTAGAATGGACGGGAGCTCCTACGAGCAGTACTTC. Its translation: CASRMDGSSYEQYF.

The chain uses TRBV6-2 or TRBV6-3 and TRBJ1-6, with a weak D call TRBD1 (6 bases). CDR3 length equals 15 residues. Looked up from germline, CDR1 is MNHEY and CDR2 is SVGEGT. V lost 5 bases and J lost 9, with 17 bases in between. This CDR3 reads CASSLRGQGPSPLHF. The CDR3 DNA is TGTGCCAGCAGTCTCAGGGGACAAGGCCCTTCACCCCTCCACTTT.

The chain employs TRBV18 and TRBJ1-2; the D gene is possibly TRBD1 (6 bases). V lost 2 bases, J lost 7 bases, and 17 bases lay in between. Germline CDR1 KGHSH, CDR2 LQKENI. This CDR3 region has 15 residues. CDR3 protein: CASSPLSGTPSGYTF. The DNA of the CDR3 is TGTGCCAGCTCACCATTATCCGGGACACCAAGTGGCTACACCTTC. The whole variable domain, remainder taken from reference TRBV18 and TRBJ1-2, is NAGVMQNPRHLVRRRGQEARLRCSPMKGHSHVYWYRQLPEEGLKFMVYLQKENIIDESGMPKERFSAEFPKEGPSILRIQQVVRGDSAAYFCASSPLSGTPSGYTFGSGTRLTVV.

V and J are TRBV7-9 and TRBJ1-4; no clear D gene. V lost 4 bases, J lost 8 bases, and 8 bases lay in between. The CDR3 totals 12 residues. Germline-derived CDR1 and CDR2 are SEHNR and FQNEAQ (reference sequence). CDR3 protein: CASSSGREKLFF. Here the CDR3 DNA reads TGTGCCAGCAGCTCGGGGAGGGAAAAACTGTTTTTT.

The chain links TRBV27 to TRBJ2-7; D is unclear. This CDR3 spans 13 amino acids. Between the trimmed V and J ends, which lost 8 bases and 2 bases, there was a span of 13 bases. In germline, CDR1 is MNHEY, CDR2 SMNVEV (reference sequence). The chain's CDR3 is CASENRRTYEQYF. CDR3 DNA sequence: TGTGCCAGCGAAAACAGAAGAACCTACGAGCAGTACTTC.

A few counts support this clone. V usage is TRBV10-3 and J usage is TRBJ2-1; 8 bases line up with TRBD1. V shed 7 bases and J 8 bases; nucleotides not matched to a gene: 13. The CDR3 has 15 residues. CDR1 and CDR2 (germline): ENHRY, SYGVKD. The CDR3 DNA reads TGTGCCATCACGGACCCGCGGGACAGGTACCATGAGCAGTTCTTC. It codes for CAITDPRDRYHEQFF.

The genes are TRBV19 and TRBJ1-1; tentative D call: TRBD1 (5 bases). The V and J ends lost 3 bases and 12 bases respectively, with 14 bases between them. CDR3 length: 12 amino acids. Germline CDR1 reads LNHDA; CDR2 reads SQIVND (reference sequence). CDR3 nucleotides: TGTGCCAGTAGTATTACAGGCAGCGGGACTTTCTTT. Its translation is CASSITGSGTFF.

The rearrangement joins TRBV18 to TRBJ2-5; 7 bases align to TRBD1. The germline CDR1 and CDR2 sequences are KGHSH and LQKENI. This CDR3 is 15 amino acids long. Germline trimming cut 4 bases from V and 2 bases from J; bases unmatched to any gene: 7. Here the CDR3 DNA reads TGTGCCAGCTCACAGGGGACAGTCGCACAAGAGACCCAGTACTTC. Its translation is CASSQGTVAQETQYF. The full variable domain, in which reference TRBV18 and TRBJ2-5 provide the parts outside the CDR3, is NAGVMQNPRHLVRRRGQEARLRCSPMKGHSHVYWYRQLPEEGLKFMVYLQKENIIDESGMPKERFSAEFPKEGPSILRIQQVVRGDSAAYFCASSQGTVAQETQYFGPGTRLLVL.

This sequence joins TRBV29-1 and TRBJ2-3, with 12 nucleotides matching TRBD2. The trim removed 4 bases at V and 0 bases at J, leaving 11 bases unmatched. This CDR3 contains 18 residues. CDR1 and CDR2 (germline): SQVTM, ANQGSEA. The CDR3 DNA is TGCAGCGTTGTTCTAGCGGGGGGGCAGTCCGCTAGCACAGATACGCAGTATTTT. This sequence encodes CSVVLAGGQSASTDTQYF.